A selection of T cell receptor beta chains follows, all from one sample in a study of identical twins. TCRdb passed the 5' RACE reads through MiXCR, listing each CDR3 protein once. This table holds 1.5 million to 2 million distinct CDR3 sequences, about 32% found once. Sequencing was done on a sample of cord blood. Source of these receptors: a newborn girl in good health. Both conserved end residues are part of each CDR3. A D gene is named only where the DNA matches it firmly. A clone size is listed for some rows: how often the clone was seen (once, few, many), or a class if it is expanded.

j_gene,d_gene,abundance,v_gene,CDR3aa,CDR3nt
TRBJ1-5,NA,few,TRBV24-1,CATSVRDTYQPQHF,TGTGCCACCAGTGTGCGGGACACGTATCAGCCCCAGCATTTT
TRBJ1-5,NA,NA,TRBV5-6,CASSFRTALYSNQPQHF,TGTGCCAGCAGCTTCCGGACAGCCCTATATAGCAATCAGCCCCAGCATTTT
TRBJ1-2,TRBD1,NA,TRBV4-2,CASSQDGSRRTGYYGYTF,TGTGCCAGCAGCCAAGATGGGTCCCGCAGGACAGGCTACTATGGCTACACCTTC
TRBJ2-2,NA,NA,TRBV5-6,CASSWRAGHYTGELFF,TGTGCCAGCAGCTGGAGAGCGGGACATTACACCGGGGAGCTGTTTTTT
TRBJ2-7,NA,NA,TRBV4-1,CASSRGLIHAKNNEQYF,TGCGCCAGCAGCCGGGGTTTGATCCACGCCAAGAACAATGAGCAGTACTTC
TRBJ1-2,NA,NA,TRBV28,CASSLMRENYGYTF,TGTGCCAGCAGTTTAATGAGGGAGAACTATGGCTACACCTTC
TRBJ1-1,NA,NA,TRBV5-4,CASSSQGPFMNTEAFF,TGTGCCAGCAGCTCCCAGGGCCCTTTTATGAACACTGAAGCTTTCTTT
TRBJ1-2,TRBD1,NA,TRBV10-3,CAISGQTGGGVYGYTF,TGTGCCATCAGTGGACAGACAGGGGGAGGTGTCTATGGCTACACCTTC
TRBJ1-1,NA,NA,TRBV5-1,CASSLHRAENTEAFF,TGCGCCAGCAGCCTCCACCGGGCGGAGAACACTGAAGCTTTCTTT
TRBJ1-1,NA,NA,TRBV19,CASSTDRDGGTEAFF,TGTGCCAGTAGTACCGACCGGGACGGTGGCACTGAAGCTTTCTTT
TRBJ2-3,TRBD2,NA,TRBV4-2,CASSLRGRETDTQYF,TGTGCCAGCAGCCTCCGGGGGAGGGAGACAGATACGCAGTATTTT
TRBJ1-3,NA,NA,TRBV29-1,CSVGRDLDENTIYF,TGCAGCGTTGGACGTGACTTGGACGAAAACACCATATATTTT
TRBJ2-1,NA,NA,TRBV3-1,CASSQELANGEQFF,TGTGCCAGCAGCCAAGAGCTAGCGAATGGTGAGCAGTTCTTC
TRBJ2-7,TRBD1,NA,TRBV5-1,CASSFRGSDYEQYF,TGCGCCAGCAGCTTCAGGGGGAGTGACTACGAGCAGTACTTC
TRBJ1-2,NA,NA,TRBV20-1,CSARWGLGYTF,TGCAGTGCTAGGTGGGGCTTGGGCTACACCTTC
TRBJ1-5,NA,NA,TRBV4-1,CASSQPFGPQHF,TGCGCCAGCAGCCAGCCTTTTGGGCCCCAGCATTTT
TRBJ1-1,NA,NA,TRBV28,CASSSERYMNTEAFF,TGTGCCAGCAGTTCTGAGCGATATATGAACACTGAAGCTTTCTTT
TRBJ1-4,NA,few,TRBV27,CASSLSTGRWEKLFF,TGTGCCAGCAGTTTATCCACAGGTCGATGGGAAAAACTGTTTTTT
TRBJ1-4,NA,NA,TRBV7-8,CASSVRDGGWKLFF,TGTGCCAGCAGCGTCCGGGACGGCGGTTGGAAACTGTTTTTT
TRBJ1-6,NA,NA,TRBV7-9,CATLETGPISPLHF,TGTGCCACACTCGAAACCGGCCCCATCTCACCCCTCCACTTT
TRBJ1-2,NA,NA,TRBV5-1,CASSGFPRGHYGYTF,TGCGCCAGCAGCGGCTTCCCCAGGGGTCACTATGGCTACACCTTC
TRBJ1-2,NA,NA,TRBV25-1,CASSELGTGNYGYTF,TGTGCCAGCAGTGAATTAGGGACTGGGAACTATGGCTACACCTTC
TRBJ1-2,NA,once,TRBV5-1,CASSDAGLYGYTF,TGCGCCAGCAGCGACGCCGGACTTTATGGCTACACCTTC
TRBJ2-7,NA,few,TRBV28,CASSWTGRGYEQYF,TGTGCCAGCAGTTGGACCGGACGGGGCTACGAGCAGTACTTC
TRBJ2-4,TRBD1,NA,TRBV29-1,CSVVGTGWVEQYF,TGCAGCGTTGTAGGGACAGGGTGGGTAGAGCAGTACTTC
TRBJ2-1,NA,NA,TRBV5-1,CASSWLTVGNEQFF,TGCGCCAGCAGCTGGCTCACAGTGGGCAATGAGCAGTTCTTC
TRBJ1-5,NA,few,TRBV24-1,CATSDSGQGGQPQHF,NA
TRBJ1-2,NA,NA,TRBV20-1,CSAKHQDNYGYTF,TGCAGTGCTAAGCACCAGGACAACTATGGCTACACCTTC
TRBJ2-7,NA,NA,TRBV5-1,CASSSFPQTVPGFEQYF,TGCGCCAGCAGCTCGTTCCCCCAGACTGTCCCTGGTTTCGAGCAGTACTTC
TRBJ2-2,TRBD1,few,TRBV25-1,CASSGGQGANTGELFF,TGTGCCAGCAGTGGCGGACAGGGGGCGAACACCGGGGAGCTGTTTTTT
TRBJ2-7,TRBD2,few,TRBV7-2,CASSSRKGLASEQYF,TGTGCCAGCAGCTCTCGTAAGGGACTAGCGAGCGAGCAGTACTTC
TRBJ2-7,NA,NA,TRBV7-2,CASSLEGGASYEQYF,TGTGCCAGCAGCTTAGAAGGGGGGGCCTCCTACGAGCAGTACTTC
TRBJ2-7,NA,NA,TRBV3-1,CASSHGGSYSEQYF,TGTGCCAGCAGCCACGGTGGGTCCTACAGTGAGCAGTACTTC
TRBJ2-3,NA,NA,TRBV27,CASSFHRALETDTQYF,TGTGCCAGCAGTTTTCACCGGGCCCTAGAAACAGATACGCAGTATTTT
TRBJ2-1,TRBD1,few,TRBV12-3/TRBV12-4,CASRPSGTGRFSYNEQFF,TGTGCCAGCAGACCCTCCGGGACAGGAAGATTTTCCTACAATGAGCAGTTCTTC
TRBJ1-2,TRBD1,few,TRBV2,CASHRDSNYGYTF,TGTGCCAGCCACCGGGACAGCAACTATGGCTACACCTTC
TRBJ2-7,TRBD2,many,TRBV25-1,CASSGRTSAVYEQYF,TGTGCCAGCAGTGGCAGGACTAGCGCGGTCTACGAGCAGTACTTC
TRBJ2-7,TRBD2,few,TRBV5-6,CASGTSGRNYEQYF,TGTGCCAGCGGGACTAGCGGGAGAAACTACGAGCAGTACTTC
TRBJ1-5,NA,NA,TRBV21-1,CASWVRRSNQPQHF,TGTGCCAGCTGGGTCAGGCGTAGCAATCAGCCCCAGCATTTT
TRBJ1-2,NA,NA,TRBV20-1,CSARDRYSLYGYTF,TGCAGTGCTAGAGACAGATACAGTCTCTATGGCTACACCTTC